This T cell receptor (beta chain) came from a study of post-analysis software for immune sequencing data. Study details: Recorded subtypes: relapsing-remitting, secondary progressive, progressive-relapsing; some patients unannotated.

Details on this clonotype: Its matching antigen is unknown.

Study-wide findings and caveats: Patients had higher frequencies than controls of five TRBV segments, including TRBV5-6, TRBV5-1 and TRBV20-1. The study found significantly lower normalized Chao1 diversity in multiple sclerosis patients than in controls.

The TCR beta cDNA libraries carried unique molecular identifiers. There were about 0.85 to 10 million T cells, and 480,000 or so cDNA molecules came from them. One entry per CDR3 protein, called by TCRdb with MiXCR from the PCR reads. The sample has about 560,000 distinct CDR3 sequences; roughly two fifths are singletons. The CDR3 consists of 15 residues. Between the trimmed V and J ends, which lost 5 bases and 2 bases, there was a span of 16 bases. CDR1 is DFQATT and CDR2 is SNEGSKA in the germline V gene (reference sequence). V gene TRBV20-1 combines with J gene TRBJ2-1; the D is unclear. This sequence originates from a girl between 10 and 17 years old with multiple sclerosis. The sequencing sample was made of blood. The CDR3 protein is CSAPNSKVAYNEQFF. In DNA form, the CDR3 reads TGCAGTGCTCCCAACTCGAAGGTAGCCTACAATGAGCAGTTCTTC.